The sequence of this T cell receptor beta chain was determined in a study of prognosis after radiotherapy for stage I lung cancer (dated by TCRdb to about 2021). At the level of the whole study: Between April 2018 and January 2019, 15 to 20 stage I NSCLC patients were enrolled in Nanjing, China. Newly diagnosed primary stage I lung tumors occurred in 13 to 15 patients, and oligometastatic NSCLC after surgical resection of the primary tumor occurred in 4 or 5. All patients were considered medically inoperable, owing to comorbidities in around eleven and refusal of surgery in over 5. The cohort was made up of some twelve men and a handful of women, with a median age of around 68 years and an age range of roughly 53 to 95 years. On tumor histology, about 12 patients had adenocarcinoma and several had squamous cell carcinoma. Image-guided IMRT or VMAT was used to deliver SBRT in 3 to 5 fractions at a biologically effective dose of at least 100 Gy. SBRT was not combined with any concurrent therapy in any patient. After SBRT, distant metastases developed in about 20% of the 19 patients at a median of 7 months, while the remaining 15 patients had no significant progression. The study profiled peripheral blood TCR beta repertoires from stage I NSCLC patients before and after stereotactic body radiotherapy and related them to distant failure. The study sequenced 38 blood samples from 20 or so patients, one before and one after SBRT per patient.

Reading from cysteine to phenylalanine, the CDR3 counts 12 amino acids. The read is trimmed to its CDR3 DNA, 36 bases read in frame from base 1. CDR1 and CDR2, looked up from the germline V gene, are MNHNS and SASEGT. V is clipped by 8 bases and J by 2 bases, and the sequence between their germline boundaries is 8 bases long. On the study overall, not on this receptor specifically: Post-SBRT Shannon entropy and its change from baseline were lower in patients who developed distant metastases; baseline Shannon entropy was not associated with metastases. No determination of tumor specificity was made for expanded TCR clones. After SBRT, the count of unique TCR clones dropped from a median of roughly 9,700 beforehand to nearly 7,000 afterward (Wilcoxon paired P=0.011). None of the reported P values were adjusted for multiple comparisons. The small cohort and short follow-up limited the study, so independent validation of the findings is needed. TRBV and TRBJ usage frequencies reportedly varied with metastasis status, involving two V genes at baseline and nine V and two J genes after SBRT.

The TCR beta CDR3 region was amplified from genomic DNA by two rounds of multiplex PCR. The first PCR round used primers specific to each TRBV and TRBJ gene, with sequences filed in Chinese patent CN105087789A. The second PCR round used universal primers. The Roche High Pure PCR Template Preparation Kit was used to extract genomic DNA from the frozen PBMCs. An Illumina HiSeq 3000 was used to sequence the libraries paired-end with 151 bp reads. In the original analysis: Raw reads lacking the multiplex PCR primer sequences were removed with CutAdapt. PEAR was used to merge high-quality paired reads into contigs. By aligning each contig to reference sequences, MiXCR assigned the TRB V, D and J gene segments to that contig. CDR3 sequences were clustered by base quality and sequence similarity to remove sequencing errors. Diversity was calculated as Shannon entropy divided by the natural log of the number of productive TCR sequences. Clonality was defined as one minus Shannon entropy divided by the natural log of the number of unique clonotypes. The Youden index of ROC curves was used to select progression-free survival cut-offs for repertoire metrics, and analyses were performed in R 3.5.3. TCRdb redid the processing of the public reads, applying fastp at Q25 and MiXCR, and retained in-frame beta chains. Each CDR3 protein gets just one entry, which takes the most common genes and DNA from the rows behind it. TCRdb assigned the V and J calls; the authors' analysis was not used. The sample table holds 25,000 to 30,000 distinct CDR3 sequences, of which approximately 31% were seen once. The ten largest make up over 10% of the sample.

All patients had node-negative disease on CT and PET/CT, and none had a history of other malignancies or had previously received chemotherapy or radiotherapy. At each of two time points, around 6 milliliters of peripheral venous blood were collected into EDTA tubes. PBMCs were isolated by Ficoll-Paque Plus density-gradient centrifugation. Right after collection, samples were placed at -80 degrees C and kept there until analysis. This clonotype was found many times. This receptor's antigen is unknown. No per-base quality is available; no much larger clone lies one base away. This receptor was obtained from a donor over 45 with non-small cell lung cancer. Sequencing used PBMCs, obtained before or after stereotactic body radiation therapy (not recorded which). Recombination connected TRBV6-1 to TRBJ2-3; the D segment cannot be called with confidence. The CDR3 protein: CASGENTDTQYF. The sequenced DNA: TGTGCCAGCGGGGAAAACACAGATACGCAGTATTTT.